The sequence of this TCR beta chain was determined in a study of STAT3 mutations in large granular lymphocyte leukemia (dated by TCRdb to about 2019). Regarding the complete study: In roughly half of the longitudinally sequenced T-LGLL patients, canonical activating STAT3 mutations were detected. A couple of patients with natural killer LGL leukemia were also sequenced longitudinally as controls within the study. From an initial cohort of 200 to 250 LGL patients, about 19 representative T-LGLL cases were picked for longitudinal TCRbeta and STAT3 sequencing. Over half of the T-LGLL patients were given one or more immunosuppressive therapy regimens, and approximately 36% of the treated patients had a hematologic response. Patients were sequenced at around 4 time points on average, with the number of samplings per patient ranging from 2 to 8. To reconstruct clonal hierarchy and dynamics, serial deep sequencing of TCRbeta CDR3 and STAT3 was performed in patients with T-cell large granular lymphocyte leukemia. What the authors observed across the whole study: Linking therapy response to changes in TCR clonal burden was complicated by variable intervals between samplings and by differing treatment regimens. TCR clonotype switching after therapy was observed in 6 of 18 patients, and all newly emerging clones were found to be STAT3 wild type. At least one immunodominant TCRbeta clonotype was identified in every T-LGLL patient, and multiple immunodominant subclonotypes were identified in about half of the T-LGLL patients. Since codominant clonotypes persisted in some patients, a small but highly pathogenic clone may have gone undetected. Because no samples were available when a clone first appeared, clonal expansion was inferred from samplings taken at other points. The burden of the dominant TCR clone was higher than the STAT3 mutant burden in several patients, which suggests that the STAT3 mutation arose secondarily inside a clone that had already expanded.

DNA was extracted from blood mononuclear cells, with the same DNA used for both TCR and STAT3 sequencing. Notes on this clone: This clone's antigen is unknown. Base qualities are not provided; no much larger clone lies one nucleotide away.

The germline V gene (reference sequence) yields SEHNR for CDR1 and FQNEAQ for CDR2. Trimming removed 5 bases from V and 4 bases from J; the gene matches leave 7 bases unexplained. The CDR3 starts with the cysteine, ends with the phenylalanine, and has 15 residues. CDR3 DNA only is kept here, 45 bases in frame from base 1. TCRbeta libraries were sequenced on an Illumina MiSeq, and an average of around 41,000 productive templates per sample was obtained. TCRbeta CDR3 libraries were generated with the immunoSEQ assay using multiplex PCR amplification. The published analysis was carried out like this. Following a previously defined approach, repertoire diversity was calculated, and values close to 0 point to extremely monoclonal samples. TCRdb's version of the immuneACCESS table is confined to in-frame rearrangements and falls short of the full clone set. An unresolved V gene accounts for under half of the shortfall where checked; the remainder is of unknown origin. V and J calls and clone size are copied from that table; D and trimming were computed from the DNA. Counted in this sample were 12,000 or so clones; around 86% of them appeared once. The top ten constitute 86% of the sample.

Input material: peripheral blood mononuclear cells. This TCR was sampled from a man of 80 years or more with T-cell large granular lymphocyte leukemia. Some clones in this sample may be carry-over from other donors' samples. The age is the age at diagnosis. Recombination connected TRBV7-9 to TRBJ2-5, with TRBD1 matching 10 junction bases. Read as DNA, the sequence is TGTGCCAGCAGCATGACGGGACAGGGGATAGAGACCCAGTACTTC. This gives the protein CASSMTGQGIETQYF.